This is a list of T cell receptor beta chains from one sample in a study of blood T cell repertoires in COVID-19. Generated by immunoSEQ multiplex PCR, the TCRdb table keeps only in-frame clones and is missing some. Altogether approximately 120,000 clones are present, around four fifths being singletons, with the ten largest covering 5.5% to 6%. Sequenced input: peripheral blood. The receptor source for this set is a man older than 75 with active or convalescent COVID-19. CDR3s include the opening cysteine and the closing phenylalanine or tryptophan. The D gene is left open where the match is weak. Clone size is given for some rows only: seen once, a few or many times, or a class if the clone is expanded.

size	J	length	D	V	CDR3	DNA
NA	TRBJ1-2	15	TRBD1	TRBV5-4	CASSSRGQGKVGYTF	TGTGCCAGCAGCTCCCGTGGACAGGGGAAGGTCGGCTACACCTTC
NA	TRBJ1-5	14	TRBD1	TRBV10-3	CAINSGGAGQPQHF	TGTGCCATCAATTCAGGGGGCGCCGGTCAGCCCCAGCATTTT
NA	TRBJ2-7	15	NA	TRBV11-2	CASSLLRDSSYEQYF	TGTGCCAGCAGCTTACTAAGGGACTCCAGCTACGAGCAGTACTTC
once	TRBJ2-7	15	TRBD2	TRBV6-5	CASSLGRGGPYEQYF	TGTGCCAGCAGTTTAGGGCGGGGGGGCCCCTACGAGCAGTACTTC
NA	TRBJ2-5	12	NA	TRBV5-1	CASSFSQETQYF	TGCGCCAGCAGCTTCTCCCAAGAGACCCAGTACTTC
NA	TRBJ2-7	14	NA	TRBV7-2	CASSPAAGNYEQYF	TGTGCCAGCAGCCCGGCGGCAGGGAACTACGAGCAGTACTTC
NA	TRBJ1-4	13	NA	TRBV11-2	CASGRSANEKLFF	TGTGCCAGCGGCAGGTCTGCTAATGAAAAACTGTTTTTT
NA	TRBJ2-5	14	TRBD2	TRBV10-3	CAINPGGPEETQYF	TGTGCCATCAACCCGGGGGGGCCAGAAGAGACCCAGTACTTC
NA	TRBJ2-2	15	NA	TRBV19	CATPRSTENTGELFF	TGTGCCACCCCCCGTAGTACAGAGAACACCGGGGAGCTGTTTTTT
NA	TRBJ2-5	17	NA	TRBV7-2	CASSLALMLGLGETQYF	TGTGCCAGCAGCTTAGCTTTGATGCTAGGTTTGGGAGAGACCCAGTACTTC
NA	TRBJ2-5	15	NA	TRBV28	CASSFKGEGQETQYF	TGTGCCAGCAGTTTCAAGGGAGAAGGACAAGAGACCCAGTACTTC
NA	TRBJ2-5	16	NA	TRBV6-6	CASSPIPRGVRETQYF	TGTGCCAGCAGCCCAATCCCGCGGGGCGTGCGGGAGACCCAGTACTTC
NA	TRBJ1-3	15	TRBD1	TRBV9	CASSVAGTVGNTIYF	TGTGCCAGCAGCGTAGCTGGGACAGTCGGAAACACCATATATTTT
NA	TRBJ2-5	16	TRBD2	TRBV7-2	CASSLELAGAQETQYF	TGTGCCAGCAGCTTAGAACTAGCGGGAGCACAAGAGACCCAGTACTTC
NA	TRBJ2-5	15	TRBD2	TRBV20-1	CSASTSGGKGGTQYF	TGCAGTGCTAGTACTAGCGGGGGAAAAGGGGGGACCCAGTACTTC
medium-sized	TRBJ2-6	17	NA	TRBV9	CASSDSGAQAGANVLTF	TGTGCCAGCAGCGACTCAGGGGCCCAGGCTGGGGCCAACGTCCTGACTTTC
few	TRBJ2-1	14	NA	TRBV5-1	CASSLGASYNEQFF	TGCGCCAGCAGTCTGGGGGCCTCCTACAATGAGCAGTTCTTC